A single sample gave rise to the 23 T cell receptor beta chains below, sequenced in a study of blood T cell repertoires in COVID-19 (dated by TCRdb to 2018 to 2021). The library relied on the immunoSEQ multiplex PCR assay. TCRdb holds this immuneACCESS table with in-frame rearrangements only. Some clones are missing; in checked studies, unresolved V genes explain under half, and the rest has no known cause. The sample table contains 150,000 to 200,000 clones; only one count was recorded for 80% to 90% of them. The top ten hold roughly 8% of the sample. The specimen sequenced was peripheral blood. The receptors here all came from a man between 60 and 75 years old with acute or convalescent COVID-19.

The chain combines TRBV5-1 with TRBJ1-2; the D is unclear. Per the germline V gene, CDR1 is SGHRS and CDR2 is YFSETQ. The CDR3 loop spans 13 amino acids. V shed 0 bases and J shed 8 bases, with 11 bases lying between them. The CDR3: CASSLDPSEGYTF. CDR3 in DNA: TGCGCCAGCAGCTTGGATCCGTCGGAGGGCTACACCTTC.

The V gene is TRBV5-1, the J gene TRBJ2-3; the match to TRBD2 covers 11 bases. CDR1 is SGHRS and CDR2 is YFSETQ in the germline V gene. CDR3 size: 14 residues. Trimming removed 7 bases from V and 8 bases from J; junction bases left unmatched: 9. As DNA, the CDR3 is TGCGCCAGCTCCACTGGGACTAGCGGAAGTACGCAGTATTTT. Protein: CASSTGTSGSTQYF.

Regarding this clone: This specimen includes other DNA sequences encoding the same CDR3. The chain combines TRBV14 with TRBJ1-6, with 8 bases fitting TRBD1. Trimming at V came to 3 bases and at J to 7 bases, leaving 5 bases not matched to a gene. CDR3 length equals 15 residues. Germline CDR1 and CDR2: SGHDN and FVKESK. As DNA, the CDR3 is TGTGCCAGCAGCCACTTAGGACAGGGAAATTCACCCCTCCACTTT. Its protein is CASSHLGQGNSPLHF.

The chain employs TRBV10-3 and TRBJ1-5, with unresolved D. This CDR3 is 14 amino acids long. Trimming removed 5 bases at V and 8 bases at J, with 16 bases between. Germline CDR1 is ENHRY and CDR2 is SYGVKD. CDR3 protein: CAISTNGPGEPQHF. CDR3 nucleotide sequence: TGTGCCATCAGTACCAACGGCCCCGGGGAGCCCCAGCATTTT.

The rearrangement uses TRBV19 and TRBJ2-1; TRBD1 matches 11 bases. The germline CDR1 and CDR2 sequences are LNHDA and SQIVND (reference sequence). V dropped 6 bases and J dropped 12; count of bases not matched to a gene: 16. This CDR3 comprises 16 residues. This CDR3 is CASSDLGTGGDEGQFF. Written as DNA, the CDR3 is TGTGCCAGTAGCGACCTCGGGACAGGGGGGGACGAAGGGCAGTTCTTC.

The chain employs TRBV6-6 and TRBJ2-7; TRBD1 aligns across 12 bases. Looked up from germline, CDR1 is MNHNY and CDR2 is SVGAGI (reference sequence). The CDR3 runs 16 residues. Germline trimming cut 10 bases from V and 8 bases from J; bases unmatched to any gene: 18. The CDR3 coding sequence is TGTGCCACCGTGACCGGGACAGGGGGCGCTGGGGCTCAGCAGTACTTC. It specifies CATVTGTGGAGAQQYF.

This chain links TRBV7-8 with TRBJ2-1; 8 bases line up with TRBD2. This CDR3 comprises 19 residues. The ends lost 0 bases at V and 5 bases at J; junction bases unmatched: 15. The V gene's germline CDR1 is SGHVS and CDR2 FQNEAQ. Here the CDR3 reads CASSLASSVGRARNNEQFF. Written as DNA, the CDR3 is TGTGCCAGCAGCTTAGCCTCGAGCGTCGGGAGGGCCCGAAACAATGAGCAGTTCTTC.

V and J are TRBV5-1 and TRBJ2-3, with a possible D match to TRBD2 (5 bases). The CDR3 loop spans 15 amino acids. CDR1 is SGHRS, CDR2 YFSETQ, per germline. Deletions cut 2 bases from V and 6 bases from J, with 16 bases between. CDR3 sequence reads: CASSFGQRPLDTQYF. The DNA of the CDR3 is TGCGCCAGCAGCTTCGGCCAGCGGCCCCTTGATACGCAGTATTTT.

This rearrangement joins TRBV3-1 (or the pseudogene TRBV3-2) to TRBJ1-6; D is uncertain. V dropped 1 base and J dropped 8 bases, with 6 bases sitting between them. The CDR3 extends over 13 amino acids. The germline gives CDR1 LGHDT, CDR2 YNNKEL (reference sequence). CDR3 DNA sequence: TGTGCCAGCAGCCAAGGTCCAGATTCACCCCTCCACTTT. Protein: CASSQGPDSPLHF.

The CDR3 nucleotides are TGTGCCAGCAGTCTGGACAGGGTGGGGGGCACTGAAGCTTTCTTT. Translating gives CASSLDRVGGTEAFF. The V gene is TRBV28, the J gene TRBJ1-1; 8 positions match TRBD1. The length of the CDR3 is 15 residues. Germline V CDR1 and CDR2: MDHEN, SYDVKM. After removal of 5 bases from V and 4 bases from J, the junction contained 9 bases not matched to a gene.

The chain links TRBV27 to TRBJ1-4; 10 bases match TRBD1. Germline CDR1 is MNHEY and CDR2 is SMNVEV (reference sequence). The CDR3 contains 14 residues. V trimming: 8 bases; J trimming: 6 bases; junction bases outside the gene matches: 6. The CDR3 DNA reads TGTGCCAGCCAACCGACAGGGGGCTATGAAAAACTGTTTTTT. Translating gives CASQPTGGYEKLFF. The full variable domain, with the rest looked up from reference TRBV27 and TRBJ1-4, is EAQVTQNPRYLITVTGKKLTVTCSQNMNHEYMSWYRQDPGLGLRQIYYSMNVEVTDKGDVPEGYKVSRKEKRNFPLILESPSPNQTSLYFCASQPTGGYEKLFFGSGTQLSVL.

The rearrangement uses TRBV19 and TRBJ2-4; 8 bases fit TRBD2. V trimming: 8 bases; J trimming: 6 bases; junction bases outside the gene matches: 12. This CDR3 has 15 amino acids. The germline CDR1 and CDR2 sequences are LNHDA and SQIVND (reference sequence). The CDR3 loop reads CASCYTGLASNIQYF. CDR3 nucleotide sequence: TGTGCCAGTTGCTACACCGGACTAGCCTCAAACATTCAGTACTTC.

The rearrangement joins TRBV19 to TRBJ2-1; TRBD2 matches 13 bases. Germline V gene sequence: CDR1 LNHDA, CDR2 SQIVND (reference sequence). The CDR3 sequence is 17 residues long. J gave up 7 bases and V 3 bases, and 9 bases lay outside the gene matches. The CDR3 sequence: CASSIPRTSGSTNEQFF. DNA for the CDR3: TGTGCCAGTAGTATCCCCCGGACTAGCGGGAGCACAAATGAGCAGTTCTTC.

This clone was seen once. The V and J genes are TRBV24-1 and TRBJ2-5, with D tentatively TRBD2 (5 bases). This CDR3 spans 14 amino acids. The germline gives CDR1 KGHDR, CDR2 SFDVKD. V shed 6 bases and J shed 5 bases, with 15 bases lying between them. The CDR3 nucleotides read TGTGCCACCAGTCTAACGGGGATGGGGGAGACCCAGTACTTC. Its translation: CATSLTGMGETQYF.

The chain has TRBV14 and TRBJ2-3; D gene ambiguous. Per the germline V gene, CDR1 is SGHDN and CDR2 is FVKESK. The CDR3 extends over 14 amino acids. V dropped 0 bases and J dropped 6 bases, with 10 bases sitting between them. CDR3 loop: CASSQDLPRDTQYF. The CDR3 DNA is TGTGCCAGCAGCCAAGACTTGCCTCGGGATACGCAGTATTTT.

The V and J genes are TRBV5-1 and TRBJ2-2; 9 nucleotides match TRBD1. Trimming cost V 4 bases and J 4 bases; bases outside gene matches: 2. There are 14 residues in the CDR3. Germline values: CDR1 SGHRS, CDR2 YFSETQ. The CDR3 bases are TGCGCCAGCAGCGCGACAGGGGGCACCGGGGAGCTGTTTTTT. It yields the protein CASSATGGTGELFF.

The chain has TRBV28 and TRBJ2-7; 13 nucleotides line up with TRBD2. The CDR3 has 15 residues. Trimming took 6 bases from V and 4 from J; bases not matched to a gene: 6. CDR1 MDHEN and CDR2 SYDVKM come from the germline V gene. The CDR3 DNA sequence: TGTGCCAGCAGGCAGACTAGCGGGAGGAATTACGAGCAGTACTTC. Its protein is CASRQTSGRNYEQYF.

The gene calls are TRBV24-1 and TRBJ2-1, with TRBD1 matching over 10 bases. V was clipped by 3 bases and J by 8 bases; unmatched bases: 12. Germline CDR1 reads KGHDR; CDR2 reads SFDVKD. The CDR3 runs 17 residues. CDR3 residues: CATSDPQGTGDRYEQFF. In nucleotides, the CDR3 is TGTGCCACCAGTGATCCGCAGGGGACAGGGGATAGGTATGAGCAGTTCTTC.

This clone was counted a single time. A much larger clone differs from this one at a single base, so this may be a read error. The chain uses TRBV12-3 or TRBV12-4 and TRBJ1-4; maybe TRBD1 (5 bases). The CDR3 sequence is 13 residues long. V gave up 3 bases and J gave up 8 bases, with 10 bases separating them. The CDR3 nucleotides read TGTGCCAGCAGTTTCGGGGGGGACGAAAAACTGTTTTTT. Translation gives CASSFGGDEKLFF.

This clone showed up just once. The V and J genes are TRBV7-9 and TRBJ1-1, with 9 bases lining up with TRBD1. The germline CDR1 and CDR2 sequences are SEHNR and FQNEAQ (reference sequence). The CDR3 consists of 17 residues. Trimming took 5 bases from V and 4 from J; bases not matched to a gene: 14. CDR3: CASSPRTGVRKFTEAFF. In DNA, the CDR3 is TGTGCCAGCAGCCCCCGGACAGGGGTGCGTAAGTTCACTGAAGCTTTCTTT.

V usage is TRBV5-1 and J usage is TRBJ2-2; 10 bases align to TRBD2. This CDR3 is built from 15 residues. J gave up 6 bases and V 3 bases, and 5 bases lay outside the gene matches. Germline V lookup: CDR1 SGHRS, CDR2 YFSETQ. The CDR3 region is CASSYLAGAAGELFF. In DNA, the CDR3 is TGCGCCAGCAGCTACCTAGCGGGAGCGGCCGGGGAGCTGTTTTTT.

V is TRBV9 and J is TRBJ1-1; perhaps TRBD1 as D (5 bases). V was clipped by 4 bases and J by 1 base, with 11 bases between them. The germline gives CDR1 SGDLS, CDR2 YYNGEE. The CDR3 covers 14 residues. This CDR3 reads CASSTSDRNTEAFF. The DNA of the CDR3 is TGTGCCAGCAGCACAAGCGACAGGAACACTGAAGCTTTCTTT.

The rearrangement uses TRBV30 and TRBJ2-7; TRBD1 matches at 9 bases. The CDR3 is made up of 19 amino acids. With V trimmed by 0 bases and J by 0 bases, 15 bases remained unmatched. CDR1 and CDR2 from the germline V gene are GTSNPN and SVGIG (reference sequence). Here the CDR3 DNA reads TGTGCCTGGAGTGTCCGGGACAGGGCACTTACGCTTAGCTCCTACGAGCAGTACTTC. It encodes CAWSVRDRALTLSSYEQYF.